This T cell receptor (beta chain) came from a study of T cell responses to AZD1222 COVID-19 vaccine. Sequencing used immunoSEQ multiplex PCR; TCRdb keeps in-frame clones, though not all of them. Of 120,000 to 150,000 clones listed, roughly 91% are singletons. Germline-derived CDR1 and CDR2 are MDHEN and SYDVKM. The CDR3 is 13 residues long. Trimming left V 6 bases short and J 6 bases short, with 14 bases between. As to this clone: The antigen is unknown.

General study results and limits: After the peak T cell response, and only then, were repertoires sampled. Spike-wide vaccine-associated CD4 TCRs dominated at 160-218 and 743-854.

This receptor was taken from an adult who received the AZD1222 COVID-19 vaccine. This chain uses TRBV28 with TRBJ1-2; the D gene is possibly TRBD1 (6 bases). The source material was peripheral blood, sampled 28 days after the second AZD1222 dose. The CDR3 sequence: CASRGRQVHGYTF. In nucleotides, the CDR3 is TGTGCCAGCAGGGGAAGACAGGTACATGGCTACACCTTC.